This TCR beta chain was profiled in a study of blood T cells in healthy people across ages. Study observations and caveats: A roughly linear fall in TCR beta diversity per million T cells was seen with increasing age. A strong correlation between TCR beta diversity and naive T cell percentage was seen.

A second roughly 6 to 11 cycle PCR used barcoded and J-beta primers. TCRdb re-analysed the 5' RACE reads in MiXCR, keeping a single row per CDR3 protein. Of about 620,000 distinct CDR3 sequences detected, 45% to 60% appear once; the ten largest clones hold 13%. As to this clonotype: What it binds is unknown. A much more abundant neighbour one base away suggests this may be a read error.

This CDR3 has 17 residues. The sequence came from a woman of 80 years or more in good health. The source material was blood. The chain has TRBV12-3 or TRBV12-4 and TRBJ2-5; D is uncertain. The CDR3 loop reads CASSLALGKTSTEAQYF. As DNA, the CDR3 is TGTGCCAGCAGTTTAGCGCTAGGCAAGACCTCAACAGAGGCCCAGTACTTC.